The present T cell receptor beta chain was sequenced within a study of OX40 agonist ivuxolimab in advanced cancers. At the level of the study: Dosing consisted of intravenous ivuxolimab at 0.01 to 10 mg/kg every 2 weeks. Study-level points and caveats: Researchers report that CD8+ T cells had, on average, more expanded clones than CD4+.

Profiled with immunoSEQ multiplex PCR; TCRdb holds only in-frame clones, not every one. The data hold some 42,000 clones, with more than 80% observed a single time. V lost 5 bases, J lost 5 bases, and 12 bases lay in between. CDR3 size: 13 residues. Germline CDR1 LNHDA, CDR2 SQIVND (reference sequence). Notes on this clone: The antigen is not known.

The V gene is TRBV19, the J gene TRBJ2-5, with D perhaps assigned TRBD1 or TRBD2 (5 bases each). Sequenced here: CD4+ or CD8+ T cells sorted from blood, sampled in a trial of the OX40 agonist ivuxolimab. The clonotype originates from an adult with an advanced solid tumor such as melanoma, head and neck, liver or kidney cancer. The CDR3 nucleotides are TGTGCCAGTAGTGGCAGGGAGTGGGAGACCCAGTACTTC. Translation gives CASSGREWETQYF.